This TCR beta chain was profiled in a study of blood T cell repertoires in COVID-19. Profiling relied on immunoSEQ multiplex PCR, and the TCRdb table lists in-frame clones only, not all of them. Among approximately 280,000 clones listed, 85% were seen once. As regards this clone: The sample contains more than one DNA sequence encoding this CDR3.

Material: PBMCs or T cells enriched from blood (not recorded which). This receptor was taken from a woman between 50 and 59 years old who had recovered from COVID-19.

The CDR3 loop is CASSLVGSQETQYF. DNA for the CDR3: TGCGCCAGCAGCTTGGTGGGCAGTCAAGAGACCCAGTACTTC. The V and J genes are TRBV5-1 and TRBJ2-5; no clear D. Germline CDR1 and CDR2: SGHRS and YFSETQ. Trimming removed 0 bases from V and 2 bases from J, with 8 bases in between. The CDR3 runs to 14 residues.